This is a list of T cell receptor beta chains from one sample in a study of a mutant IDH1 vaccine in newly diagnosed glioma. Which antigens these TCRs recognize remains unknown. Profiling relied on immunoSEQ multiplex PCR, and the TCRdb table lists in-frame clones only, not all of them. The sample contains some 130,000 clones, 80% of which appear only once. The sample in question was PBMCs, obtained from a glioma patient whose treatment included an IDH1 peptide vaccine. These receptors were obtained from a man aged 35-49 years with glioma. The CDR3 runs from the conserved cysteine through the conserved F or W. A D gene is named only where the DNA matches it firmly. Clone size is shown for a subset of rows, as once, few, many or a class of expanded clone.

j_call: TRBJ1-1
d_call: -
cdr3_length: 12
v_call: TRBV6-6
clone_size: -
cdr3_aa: CASSYNRAEAFF
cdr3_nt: TGTGCCAGCAGTTACAACAGGGCAGAAGCTTTCTTT

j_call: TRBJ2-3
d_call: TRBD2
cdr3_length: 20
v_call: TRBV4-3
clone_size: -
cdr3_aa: CASSHPHWTSGGLPQDTQYF
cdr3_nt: TGCGCCAGCAGCCACCCACACTGGACTAGCGGGGGTTTACCACAGGATACGCAGTATTTT

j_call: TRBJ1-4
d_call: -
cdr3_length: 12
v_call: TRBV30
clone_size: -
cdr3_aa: CAGQGFNEKLFF
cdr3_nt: TGTGCTGGTCAGGGTTTTAATGAAAAACTGTTTTTT

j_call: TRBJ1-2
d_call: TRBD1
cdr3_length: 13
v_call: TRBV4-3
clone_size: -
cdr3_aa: CASSLDRGYGYTF
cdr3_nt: TGCGCCAGCAGCCTCGACAGGGGTTATGGCTACACCTTC

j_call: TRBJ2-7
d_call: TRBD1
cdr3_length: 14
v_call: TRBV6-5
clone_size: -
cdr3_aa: CASRRRGLGDEQYF
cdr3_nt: TGTGCCAGCAGACGCAGGGGGCTCGGGGACGAGCAGTACTTC

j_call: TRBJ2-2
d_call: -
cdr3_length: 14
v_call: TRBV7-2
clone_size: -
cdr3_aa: CASRGLSNTGELFF
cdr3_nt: TGTGCCAGTAGGGGACTCTCGAACACCGGGGAGCTGTTTTTT

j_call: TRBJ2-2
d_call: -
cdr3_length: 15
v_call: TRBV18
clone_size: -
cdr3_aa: CASSPGRPGTGELFF
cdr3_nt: TGTGCCAGCTCACCAGGGCGACCGGGAACCGGGGAGCTGTTTTTT

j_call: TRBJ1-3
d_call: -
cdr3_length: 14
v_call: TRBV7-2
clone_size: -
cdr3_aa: CASSPRRGGNTIYF
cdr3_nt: TGTGCCAGCAGCCCGCGGAGGGGCGGAAACACCATATATTTT

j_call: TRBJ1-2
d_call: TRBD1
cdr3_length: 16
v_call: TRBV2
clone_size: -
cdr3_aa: CASSVLTGTGSGGYTF
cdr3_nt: TGTGCCAGCAGTGTCCTAACCGGGACAGGGTCCGGTGGCTACACCTTC

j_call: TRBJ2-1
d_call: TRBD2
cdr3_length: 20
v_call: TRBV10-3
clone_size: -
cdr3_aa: CAISESRAGTSGGINNEQFF
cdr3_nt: TGTGCCATCAGTGAGTCGAGGGCTGGGACTAGCGGGGGGATTAACAATGAGCAGTTCTTC

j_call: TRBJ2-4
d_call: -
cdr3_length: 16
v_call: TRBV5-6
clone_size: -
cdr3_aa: CASSSGPLATENIQYF
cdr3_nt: TGTGCCAGCAGCTCGGGCCCTCTAGCGACGGAAAACATTCAGTACTTC

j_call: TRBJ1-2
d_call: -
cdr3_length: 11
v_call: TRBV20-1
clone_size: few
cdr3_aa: CSAPGPGGYTF
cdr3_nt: TGCAGTGCCCCGGGACCTGGTGGCTACACCTTC

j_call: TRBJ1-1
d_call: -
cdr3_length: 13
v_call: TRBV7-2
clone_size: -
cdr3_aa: CASSLGGAGEAFF
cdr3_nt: TGTGCCAGCAGCTTAGGCGGGGCCGGTGAAGCTTTCTTT

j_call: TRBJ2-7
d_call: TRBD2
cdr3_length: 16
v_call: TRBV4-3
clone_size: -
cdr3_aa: CASSQFTSGSYSEQYF
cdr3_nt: TGCGCCAGCAGCCAATTTACTAGCGGGAGTTATAGCGAGCAGTACTTC

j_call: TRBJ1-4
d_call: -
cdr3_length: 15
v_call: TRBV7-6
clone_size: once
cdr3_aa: CASSPIWGVGEKLFF
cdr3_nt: TGTGCCAGCAGCCCCATCTGGGGGGTTGGAGAAAAACTGTTTTTT

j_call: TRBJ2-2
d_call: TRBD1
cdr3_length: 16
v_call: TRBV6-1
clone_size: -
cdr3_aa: CASSVPTGTGPGELFF
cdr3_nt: TGTGCCAGCAGTGTACCAACCGGGACAGGCCCCGGGGAGCTGTTTTTT

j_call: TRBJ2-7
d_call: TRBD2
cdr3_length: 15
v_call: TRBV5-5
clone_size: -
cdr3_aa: CASSLVGRGTYEQYF
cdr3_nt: TGTGCCAGCAGCTTGGTCGGGAGGGGAACCTACGAGCAGTACTTC

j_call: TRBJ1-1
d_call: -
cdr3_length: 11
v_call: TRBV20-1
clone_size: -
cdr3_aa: CSAIGTDEAFF
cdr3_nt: TGCAGTGCTATCGGGACCGATGAAGCTTTCTTT

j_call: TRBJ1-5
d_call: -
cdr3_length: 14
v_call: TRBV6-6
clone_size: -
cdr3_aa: CASNKDTGGQPQHF
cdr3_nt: TGTGCGAGCAATAAGGACACCGGGGGGCAGCCCCAGCATTTT

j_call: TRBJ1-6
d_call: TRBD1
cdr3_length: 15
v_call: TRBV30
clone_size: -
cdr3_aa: CAWSRPWTGDSPLHF
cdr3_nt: TGTGCCTGGAGTCGTCCGTGGACAGGGGATTCACCCCTCCACTTT

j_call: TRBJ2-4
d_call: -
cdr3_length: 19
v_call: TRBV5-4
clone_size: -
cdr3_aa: CASSFELGGGGAAKNIQYF
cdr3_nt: TGTGCCAGCAGCTTTGAGCTGGGAGGGGGGGGAGCAGCCAAAAACATTCAGTACTTC

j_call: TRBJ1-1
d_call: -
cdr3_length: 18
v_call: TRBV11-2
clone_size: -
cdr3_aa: CASRGRDHGAPENTEAFF
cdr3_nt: TGTGCCAGCAGGGGACGGGATCACGGGGCGCCTGAGAACACTGAAGCTTTCTTT

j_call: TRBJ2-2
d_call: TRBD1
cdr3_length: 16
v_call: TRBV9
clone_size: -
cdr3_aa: CASSVGQGSVTGELFF
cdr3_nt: TGTGCCAGCAGCGTCGGACAGGGGTCGGTCACCGGGGAGCTGTTTTTT

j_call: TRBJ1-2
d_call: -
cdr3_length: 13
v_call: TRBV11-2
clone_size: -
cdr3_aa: CASSLGLNYGYTF
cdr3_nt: TGTGCCAGCAGCTTAGGTCTCAACTATGGCTACACCTTC

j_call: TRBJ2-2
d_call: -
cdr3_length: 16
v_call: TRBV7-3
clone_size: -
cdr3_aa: CASSARRASNTGELFF
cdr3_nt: TGTGCCAGCAGCGCGAGGAGGGCGTCGAACACCGGGGAGCTGTTTTTT

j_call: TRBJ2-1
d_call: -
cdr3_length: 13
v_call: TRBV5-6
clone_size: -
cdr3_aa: CASSLDGRGEQFF
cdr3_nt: TGTGCCAGCAGCTTGGACGGCCGGGGTGAGCAGTTCTTC

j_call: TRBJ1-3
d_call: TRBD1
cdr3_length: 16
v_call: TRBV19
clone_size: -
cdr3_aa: CASSKWTGPTGNTIYF
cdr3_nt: TGTGCCAGTAGTAAATGGACAGGGCCGACTGGAAACACCATATATTTT

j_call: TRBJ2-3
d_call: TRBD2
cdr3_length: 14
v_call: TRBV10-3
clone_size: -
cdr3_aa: CAINSGGAIDTQYF
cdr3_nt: TGTGCCATCAATAGCGGGGGGGCAATAGATACGCAGTATTTT

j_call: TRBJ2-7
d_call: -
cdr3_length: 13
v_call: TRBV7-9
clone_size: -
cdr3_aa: CAINDGSSYEQYF
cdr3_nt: TGTGCCATCAACGATGGGAGCTCCTACGAGCAGTACTTC

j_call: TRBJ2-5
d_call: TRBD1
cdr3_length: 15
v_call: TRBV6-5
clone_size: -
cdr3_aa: CASSLIGTGQETQYF
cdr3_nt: TGTGCCAGCAGTTTGATTGGGACAGGACAAGAGACCCAGTACTTC

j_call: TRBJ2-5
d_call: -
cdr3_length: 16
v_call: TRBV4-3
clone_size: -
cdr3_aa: CASSQGLTGVEETQYF
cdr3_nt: TGCGCCAGCAGCCAAGGGCTTACGGGGGTAGAAGAGACCCAGTACTTC

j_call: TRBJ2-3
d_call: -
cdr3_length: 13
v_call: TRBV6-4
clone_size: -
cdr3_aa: CASSAVRTDTQYF
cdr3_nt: TGTGCCAGCAGTGCGGTCCGCACAGATACGCAGTATTTT

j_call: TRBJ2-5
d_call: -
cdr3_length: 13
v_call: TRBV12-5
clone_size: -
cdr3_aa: CASGTGTQETQYF
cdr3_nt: TGTGCTAGTGGCACAGGGACTCAAGAGACCCAGTACTTC

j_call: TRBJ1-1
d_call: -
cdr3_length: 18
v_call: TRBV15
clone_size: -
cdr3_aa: CATSRALIKQGRGTEAFF
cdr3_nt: TGTGCCACCAGCAGAGCCCTAATTAAACAGGGCCGAGGGACTGAAGCTTTCTTT

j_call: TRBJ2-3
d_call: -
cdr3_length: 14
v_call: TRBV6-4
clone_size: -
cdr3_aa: CASSDSGATDTQYF
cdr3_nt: TGTGCCAGCAGTGACTCGGGAGCAACAGATACGCAGTATTTT

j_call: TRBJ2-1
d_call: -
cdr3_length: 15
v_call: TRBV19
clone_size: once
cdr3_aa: CASSKAAGMKNEQFF
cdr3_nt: TGTGCCAGTAGTAAGGCGGCAGGGATGAAAAATGAGCAGTTCTTC

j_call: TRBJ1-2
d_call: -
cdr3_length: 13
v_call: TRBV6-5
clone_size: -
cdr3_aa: CASSYDPGNGYTF
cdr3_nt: TGTGCCAGCAGTTACGACCCGGGTAATGGCTACACCTTC

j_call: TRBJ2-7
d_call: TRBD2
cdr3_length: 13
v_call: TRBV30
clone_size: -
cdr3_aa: CAWRVAGGGKQYF
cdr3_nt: TGTGCCTGGAGAGTAGCGGGGGGAGGGAAGCAGTACTTC

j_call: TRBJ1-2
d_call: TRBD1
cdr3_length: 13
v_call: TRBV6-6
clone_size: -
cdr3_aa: CASSRDRGLGYTF
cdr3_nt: TGTGCCAGCAGCCGGGACAGGGGCCTCGGCTACACCTTC

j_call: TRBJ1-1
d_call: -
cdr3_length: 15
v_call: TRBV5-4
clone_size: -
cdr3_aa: CASSGAGTLNTEAFF
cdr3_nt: TGTGCCAGCAGCGGGGCCGGGACGTTGAACACTGAAGCTTTCTTT

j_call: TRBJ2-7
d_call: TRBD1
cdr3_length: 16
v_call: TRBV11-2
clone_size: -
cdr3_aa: CASSLLFGGQGNEQYF
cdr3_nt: TGTGCCAGCAGCTTACTTTTTGGGGGACAGGGTAACGAGCAGTACTTC

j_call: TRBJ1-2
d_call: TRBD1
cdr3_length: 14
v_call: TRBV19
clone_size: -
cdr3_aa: CASSIGGRGSGYTF
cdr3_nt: TGTGCCAGTAGTATAGGTGGCAGGGGGAGCGGCTACACCTTC

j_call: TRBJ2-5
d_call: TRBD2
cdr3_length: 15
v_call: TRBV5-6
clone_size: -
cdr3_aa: CASSLGTSGRETQYF
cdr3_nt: TGTGCCAGCAGCTTGGGGACTAGCGGGAGGGAGACCCAGTACTTC

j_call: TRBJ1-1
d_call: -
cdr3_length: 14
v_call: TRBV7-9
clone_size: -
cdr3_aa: CASSPYVMNTEAFF
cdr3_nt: TGTGCCAGCAGCCCGTACGTCATGAACACTGAAGCTTTCTTT

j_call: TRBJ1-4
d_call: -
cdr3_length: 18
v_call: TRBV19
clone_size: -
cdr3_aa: CASSIRRRVPRGNEKLFF
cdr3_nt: TGTGCCAGTAGTATTCGTCGGCGGGTCCCGAGGGGAAATGAAAAACTGTTTTTT

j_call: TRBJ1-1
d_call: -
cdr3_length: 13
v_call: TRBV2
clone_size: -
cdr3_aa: CASSSQGNTEAFF
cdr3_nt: TGTGCCAGCAGCTCCCAGGGGAACACTGAAGCTTTCTTT

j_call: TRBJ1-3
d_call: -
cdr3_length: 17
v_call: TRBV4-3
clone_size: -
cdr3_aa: CASSQEPLPNSGNTIYF
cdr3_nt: TGCGCCAGCAGCCAAGAACCACTCCCTAACTCTGGAAACACCATATATTTT

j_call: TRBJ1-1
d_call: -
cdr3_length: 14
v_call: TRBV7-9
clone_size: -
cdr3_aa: CASSHPDRNTEAFF
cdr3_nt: TGTGCCAGCAGCCATCCCGACAGGAACACTGAAGCTTTCTTT